The 20 T cell receptor beta chains in this list originate from one sample, sequenced in a study of shared clonotypes between healthy human individuals. Libraries were prepared by immunoSEQ multiplex PCR; TCRdb keeps only in-frame clonotypes and omits some of them. The repertoire holds about 470,000 clones, with roughly 77% as singletons. The sample consisted of PBMCs. These receptors originate from a woman aged 40 to 50 in good health. Some clones in this sample may be carry-over from other donors' samples.

The V gene is TRBV9, the J gene TRBJ2-1, with D possibly matching TRBD2 (5 bases). Germline CDR1 and CDR2: SGDLS and YYNGEE. The CDR3 runs to 13 residues. V lost 4 bases, J lost 7 bases, and 12 bases lay in between. CDR3 sequence reads: CASSPRGRNEQFF. CDR3 DNA: TGTGCCAGCAGCCCCCGCGGGCGAAATGAGCAGTTCTTC.

The chain couples TRBV27 to TRBJ1-5; 7 bases line up with TRBD1. The CDR3 is made up of 14 amino acids. The V gene end was trimmed by 3 bases and the J gene end by 5 bases; junction bases not matched to a gene: 4. The V gene's germline CDR1 is MNHEY and CDR2 SMNVEV (reference sequence). The CDR3, as DNA: TGTGCCAGCAGTTTTGTCACAGGGGATCAGCCCCAGCATTTT. Translated: CASSFVTGDQPQHF.

The rearrangement uses TRBV5-1 and TRBJ2-7, with D hard to call. Between the trimmed V and J ends, which lost 4 bases and 4 bases, there was a span of 9 bases. The CDR3 totals 12 residues. The germline V gene has CDR1 SGHRS and CDR2 YFSETQ. Written as DNA, the CDR3 is TGCGCCAGCAGCGAGCAGAGGTACGAGCAGTACTTC. Its protein product is CASSEQRYEQYF. Looking up the rest from reference TRBV5-1 and TRBJ2-7 gives the full variable domain: KAGVTQTPRYLIKTRGQQVTLSCSPISGHRSVSWYQQTPGQGLQFLFEYFSETQRNKGNFPGRFSGRQFSNSRSEMNVSTLELGDSALYLCASSEQRYEQYFGPGTRLTVT.

The chain links TRBV29-1 to TRBJ2-1; tentatively, D is TRBD1 (5 bases). CDR1 and CDR2 (germline): SQVTM, ANQGSEA. CDR3 length: 14 amino acids. V lost 7 bases to trimming and J lost 5 bases, with 18 bases between them. The CDR3 sequence: CSGRTPDSNNEQFF. The CDR3 DNA reads as TGCAGCGGCCGAACCCCTGACAGCAACAATGAGCAGTTCTTC.

This chain connects TRBV11-3 to TRBJ2-1, with no clear D. Germline V gene lookup returns CDR1 SGHNT and CDR2 YENEEA. The CDR3 extends over 13 amino acids. Trimming took 4 bases from V and 10 from J, leaving 14 bases between them. CDR3 sequence (DNA): TGTGCCAGCAGCTCCCTAGTCACCGCCGAGCAGTTCTTC. Amino acids: CASSSLVTAEQFF.

A note on this clone: It may be a read error: a sequence one base away is much more abundant. For the CDR3, the DNA is TGTGCCAGCAGCTTAGGGACAGGGAGCACTGAAGCTTTCTTT. It yields the protein CASSLGTGSTEAFF. V is TRBV11-2 and J is TRBJ1-1; 8 bases align to TRBD1. The CDR3 has 14 amino acids. V lost 1 base and J lost 4; bases outside the gene matches: 2. CDR1 is SGHAT and CDR2 is FQNNGV in the germline V gene. The variable domain in full, completed from reference TRBV11-2 and TRBJ1-1, reads EAGVAQSPRYKIIEKRQSVAFWCNPISGHATLYWYQQILGQGPKLLIQFQNNGVVDDSQLPKDRFSAERLKGVDSTLKIQPAKLEDSAVYLCASSLGTGSTEAFFGQGTRLTVV.

The chain is built from TRBV4-3 and TRBJ1-2; TRBD1 might be the D (6 bases). CDR3 size: 17 residues. Trimming stripped 1 base from V and 7 bases from J, with 22 bases between. CDR1 is LGHNA, CDR2 YSLEER, per germline. The CDR3 sequence: CASSQGSAWDTGSGYTF. The CDR3 region has the DNA TGCGCCAGCAGCCAAGGTTCAGCCTGGGACACAGGGTCTGGCTACACCTTC.

The chain carries TRBV2 and TRBJ1-1; 7 positions agree with TRBD1. V was clipped by 7 bases and J by 4 bases; unmatched bases: 9. The CDR3 has 14 residues. From germline, CDR1 is SNHLY and CDR2 FYNNEI. The CDR3 is CASISRGAGTEAFF. In DNA, the CDR3 is TGTGCCAGCATTTCCAGGGGGGCTGGCACTGAAGCTTTCTTT.

The table lists this clone with a few counts. The V gene is TRBV21-1, the J gene TRBJ2-1; TRBD2 is taken as the D call from the table, unchecked against the DNA. TRBV21-1 is marked as a pseudogene. The CDR3 extends over 15 amino acids. The CDR3 protein is CASSKSGSSYNEQFF. The CDR3 coding sequence is TGTGCCAGCAGCAAAAGCGGGAGCTCCTACAATGAGCAGTTCTTC.

CDR3 DNA sequence: TGCGCCAGCAGCTTGGATGGACAGCTGAACACTGAAGCTTTCTTT. Its protein is CASSLDGQLNTEAFF. The chain employs TRBV5-1 and TRBJ1-1, with D possibly TRBD1 on 6 matching bases. The germline CDR1 and CDR2 sequences are SGHRS and YFSETQ. Trimming removed 0 bases from V and 0 bases from J, with 9 bases in between. The CDR3 runs 15 residues.

This clone was counted only a few times. V usage is TRBV5-1 and J usage is TRBJ2-1, with TRBD2 identical over 13 bases. The V and J ends lost 4 bases and 8 bases, in that order; junction bases with no gene match: 6. Germline V gene data show CDR1 as SGHRS and CDR2 as YFSETQ. The CDR3 contains 15 residues. CDR3 in amino acids: CASSLGLAGTDEQFF. The DNA of the CDR3 is TGCGCCAGCAGCCTGGGACTAGCGGGAACGGATGAGCAGTTCTTC.

Written as DNA, the CDR3 is TGTGCCAGCAGCCAAGAAGTTGCCATGAACACTGAAGCTTTCTTT. This codes for CASSQEVAMNTEAFF. The chain uses TRBV4-2 and TRBJ1-1; no reliable D call. Trimming stripped 0 bases from V and 0 bases from J, with 8 bases between. CDR1 LGHNA and CDR2 YNFKEQ come from the germline V gene. The CDR3 has 15 amino acids.

The V and J genes are TRBV28 and TRBJ2-7; D might be TRBD1 (6 bases). The CDR3 runs to 14 residues. Trimming pared 7 bases from V and 2 bases from J, leaving 15 bases between. The germline CDR1 and CDR2 sequences are MDHEN and SYDVKM. CDR3 sequence reads: CASTPTGSPYEQYF. The CDR3 DNA sequence: TGTGCCAGCACCCCAACAGGGTCTCCCTACGAGCAGTACTTC.

This chain joins TRBV7-2 and TRBJ2-1, with 13 bases that match TRBD2. Germline CDR1 and CDR2: SGHTA and FQGNSA. The junction had 6 bases not matched to a gene; V was cut back by 5 bases and J by 8 bases. CDR3 size: 15 residues. The CDR3 spells CASSTWTSGSYEQFF. In nucleotides, the CDR3 is TGTGCCAGCAGCACCTGGACTAGCGGGAGTTATGAGCAGTTCTTC.

The chain employs TRBV30 and TRBJ2-7; 8 nucleotides align to TRBD2. The ends lost 1 base at V and 4 bases at J; junction bases unmatched: 3. The CDR3 length is 13 residues. CDR1 and CDR2 from the germline V gene are GTSNPN and SVGIG (reference sequence). The CDR3 loop reads CAWSGLAGYEQYF. Here the CDR3 DNA reads TGTGCCTGGAGTGGATTAGCGGGGTACGAGCAGTACTTC.

This clone was recorded once. The chain combines TRBV5-4 with TRBJ2-1; the match to TRBD1 covers 12 bases. The CDR3 sequence is 15 residues long. Trimming removed 5 bases from V and 9 bases from J; junction bases left unmatched: 9. Germline CDR1 reads SGHNT; CDR2 reads YYREEE (reference sequence). CDR3 loop: CASREGQGANGEQFF. Written as DNA, the CDR3 is TGTGCCAGCAGAGAGGGACAGGGGGCGAATGGTGAGCAGTTCTTC.

V gene TRBV7-9 combines with J gene TRBJ1-2, with 7 bases that match TRBD1. CDR3 length equals 13 residues. The germline V gene encodes CDR1 SEHNR and CDR2 FQNEAQ (reference sequence). V shed 5 bases, J shed 6 bases, and the junction held 6 bases outside the gene matches. CDR3 region: CASSGGQLDGYTF. For the CDR3, the DNA is TGTGCCAGCAGCGGGGGACAGTTGGATGGCTACACCTTC. Full variable domain (rest looked up from reference TRBV7-9 and TRBJ1-2): DTGVSQNPRHKITKRGQNVTFRCDPISEHNRLYWYRQTLGQGPEFLTYFQNEAQLEKSRLLSDRFSAERPKGSFSTLEIQRTEQGDSAMYLCASSGGQLDGYTFGSGTRLTVV.

The rearrangement joins TRBV2 to TRBJ2-7; D gene unclear. Germline assignment: CDR1 SNHLY and CDR2 FYNNEI. Trimming cost V 4 bases and J 3 bases, with 7 bases left between them. This CDR3 has 12 residues. CDR3 DNA: TGTGCCAGCAGTGTTAGTAGCTACGAGCAGTACTTC. The encoded protein is CASSVSSYEQYF.

The rearrangement links TRBV7-2 to TRBJ2-2; a possible D gene is TRBD1 (5 bases). V lost 0 bases to trimming and J lost 0 bases, with 11 bases between them. Germline V gene data show CDR1 as SGHTA and CDR2 as FQGNSA. CDR3 length: 17 amino acids. The CDR3 loop is CASSLAIQGANTGELFF. The DNA of the CDR3 is TGTGCCAGCAGCTTAGCGATCCAGGGCGCGAACACCGGGGAGCTGTTTTTT.

The rearrangement joins TRBV6-1 to TRBJ1-3; no clear D gene. The germline gives CDR1 MNHNS, CDR2 SASEGT. The ends were cut back, 2 bases at V and 2 bases at J, with 7 bases in the middle. There are 14 residues in the CDR3. The CDR3 region has the DNA TGTGCCAGCAGTGAAAGGGAAACTGGAAACACCATATATTTT. This sequence encodes CASSERETGNTIYF.